The entry that follows covers one T cell receptor beta chain sequence. This entry is derived from a study of blood T cell repertoires in COVID-19. Study information: Acute-phase and convalescent COVID-19 samples originated in the United States, Italy and Spain. T cells, B-cell-depleted T cells, or PBMCs supplied cDNA or gDNA.

CDR1 is SGHDT, CDR2 YYEEEE, per germline. This CDR3 is built from 14 residues. With V trimmed by 5 bases and J by 6 bases, 7 bases remained unmatched. Authors' analysis steps: Amplification from reference gene primers served as the basis for estimated nucleated cell counts. Libraries were prepared by immunoSEQ multiplex PCR; TCRdb keeps only in-frame clonotypes and omits some of them. The V and J calls and clone size come from that table; D and trimming were worked out from the DNA. The sample has 120,000 or so clones, approximately 80% seen once. The sequencing input was peripheral blood. The rearrangement joins TRBV5-6 to TRBJ1-2; TRBD1 matches 10 bases. The TCR originated in a man in his 70s with acute or convalescent COVID-19. In nucleotides, the CDR3 is TGTGCCAGCAGGCCCGGACAGGGGGTGAATGGCTACACCTTC. It translates to CASRPGQGVNGYTF. Drawing the rest from reference TRBV5-6 and TRBJ1-2, the complete variable domain is DAGVTQSPTHLIKTRGQQVTLRCSPKSGHDTVSWYQQALGQGPQFIFQYYEEEERQRGNFPDRFSGHQFPNYSSELNVNALLLGDSALYLCASRPGQGVNGYTFGSGTRLTVV.